These T cell receptor beta chains were read from a single sample in a study of blood T cell repertoires in COVID-19. TCRdb keeps only in-frame clones here, not all; method: immunoSEQ multiplex PCR. The repertoire holds around 260,000 clones, with 86% as singletons. Sequences were obtained from peripheral blood. The receptor set was obtained from a man aged 25 to 40 with active or convalescent COVID-19. CDR3s include the opening cysteine and the closing phenylalanine or tryptophan. A D gene is named only where the DNA matches it firmly. The size field is filled for only some rows; it gives once, few, many or a size class.

>-|TRBV18|once|TRBJ1-1|16
CASSPPEAPLSAEAFF
TGTGCCAGCTCACCACCGGAGGCTCCACTTTCGGCTGAAGCTTTCTTT
>TRBD2|TRBV3-1/TRBV3-2|-|TRBJ2-7|16
CASSQDLAGSSYEQYF
TGTGCCAGCAGCCAAGACCTAGCGGGGAGCTCCTACGAGCAGTACTTC
>TRBD2|TRBV4-3|-|TRBJ2-3|18
CASSQDLGLAGLSDTQYF
TGCGCCAGCAGCCAAGATCTGGGGTTAGCGGGGTTATCAGATACGCAGTATTTT
>TRBD1|TRBV15|-|TRBJ2-1|15
CATSRDGRGQVEQFF
TGTGCCACCAGCAGAGATGGCAGGGGGCAGGTTGAGCAGTTCTTC
>-|TRBV9|-|TRBJ1-1|14
CASSVGHGNTEAFF
TGTGCCAGCAGCGTGGGACATGGGAACACTGAAGCTTTCTTT
>-|TRBV27|-|TRBJ2-7|12
CASSLSGREQYF
TGTGCCAGCAGTTTATCGGGCCGTGAGCAGTACTTC
>TRBD1|TRBV5-1|few|TRBJ2-7|15
CASSFVAGTGYEQYF
TGCGCCAGCAGCTTCGTCGCCGGGACAGGGTACGAGCAGTACTTC
>-|TRBV3-1/TRBV3-2|-|TRBJ1-6|16
CASSPASGRGGSPLHF
TGTGCCAGCAGCCCAGCGTCAGGGAGGGGCGGTTCACCCCTCCACTTT
>TRBD2|TRBV30|-|TRBJ2-7|14
CAAQGGGPTYEQYF
TGTGCCGCACAGGGCGGGGGGCCCACCTACGAGCAGTACTTC
>-|TRBV2|-|TRBJ1-5|13
CASMWGGNQPQHF
TGTGCCAGCATGTGGGGGGGGAATCAGCCCCAGCATTTT
>-|TRBV19|-|TRBJ1-5|15
CASSQGTRGNQPQHF
TGTGCCAGTAGTCAGGGAACACGAGGCAATCAGCCCCAGCATTTT
>-|TRBV7-9|-|TRBJ1-6|15
CASSPWGGKRSPLHF
TGTGCCAGCAGCCCCTGGGGAGGGAAACGTTCACCCCTCCACTTT
>TRBD2|TRBV6-9|few|TRBJ2-7|17
CASFGVLAGLSSYEQYF
TGTGCCAGTTTTGGCGTTCTAGCGGGCCTCTCCTCCTACGAGCAGTACTTC
>-|TRBV6-5|-|TRBJ2-3|12
CASSYAGDTQYF
TGTGCCAGTAGCTACGCGGGAGATACGCAGTATTTT
>TRBD2|TRBV4-1|once|TRBJ2-5|16
CASSQVGAGGRETQYF
TGCGCCAGCAGCCAAGTGGGAGCGGGGGGGAGGGAGACCCAGTACTTC
>-|TRBV14|-|TRBJ1-1|12
CASSQERSEAFF
TGTGCCAGCAGCCAAGAACGGAGTGAAGCTTTCTTT
>TRBD2|TRBV29-1|-|TRBJ2-5|14
CSVAGGGAPETQYF
TGCAGCGTTGCTGGCGGGGGGGCCCCCGAGACCCAGTACTTC
>-|TRBV6-5|-|TRBJ1-6|14
CASGGRQSDSPLHF
TGTGCCAGCGGCGGTAGACAGAGTGATTCACCCCTCCACTTT
>-|TRBV6-5|-|TRBJ1-5|14
CASSYGGQSQPQHF
TGTGCCAGCAGTTACGGTGGACAGAGTCAGCCCCAGCATTTT
>-|TRBV13|-|TRBJ1-1|15
CASGSPGGQNTEAFF
TGTGCCAGCGGAAGCCCGGGGGGACAGAACACTGAAGCTTTCTTT
>TRBD2|TRBV7-9|-|TRBJ2-5|17
CASSLAPLLAGEETQYF
TGTGCCAGCAGCTTAGCCCCCCTGCTAGCGGGGGAAGAGACCCAGTACTTC
>TRBD2|TRBV5-4|-|TRBJ2-1|14
CASSASGLAVEQFF
TGTGCCAGCAGCGCGTCGGGACTAGCGGTAGAGCAGTTCTTC
>TRBD1|TRBV6-5|-|TRBJ1-3|15
CASSQQGQIGNTIYF
TGTGCCAGCAGTCAGCAGGGACAGATCGGAAACACCATATATTTT
>-|TRBV19|once|TRBJ1-2|15
CASSIDQEVIRGYTF
TGTGCCAGTAGTATAGATCAAGAGGTGATAAGAGGCTACACCTTC
>-|TRBV20-1|-|TRBJ2-1|13
CSASLGAKNEQFF
TGCAGTGCTAGTTTGGGGGCTAAGAATGAGCAGTTCTTC
>TRBD1|TRBV4-1|-|TRBJ1-6|14
CASSYRGDNSPLHF
TGCGCCAGCAGCTACAGGGGGGATAATTCACCCCTCCACTTT
>-|TRBV19|-|TRBJ1-1|13
CASSIGQSTEAFF
TGTGCCAGTAGTATAGGACAGAGCACTGAAGCTTTCTTT
>TRBD1|TRBV7-9|-|TRBJ2-1|15
CASSFPTRGRGEQFF
TGTGCCAGCAGCTTCCCCACCAGGGGGCGCGGTGAGCAGTTCTTC
>TRBD2|TRBV7-9|-|TRBJ2-3|17
CASSFTSGGASVDTQYF
TGTGCCAGCAGCTTTACTAGCGGGGGGGCCTCGGTAGATACGCAGTATTTT
>TRBD2|TRBV7-8|-|TRBJ2-7|20
CASSLRAGLAGAILNYEQYF
TGTGCCAGCAGCCTCCGAGCGGGGCTAGCGGGGGCAATATTAAACTACGAGCAGTACTTC
>-|TRBV7-2|few|TRBJ1-1|16
CASSPRGKDPGSEAFF
TGTGCCAGCAGCCCCAGGGGCAAGGACCCCGGCTCTGAAGCTTTCTTT
>-|TRBV6-5|once|TRBJ2-3|14
CASGPGQRTDTQYF
TGTGCCAGCGGGCCCGGACAACGCACAGATACGCAGTATTTT
>-|TRBV5-1|-|TRBJ1-1|15
CASSGAGTKNTEAFF
TGCGCCAGCAGCGGGGCCGGGACAAAGAACACTGAAGCTTTCTTT
>TRBD2|TRBV5-5|-|TRBJ2-2|17
CASSFGSGGLNTGELFF
TGTGCCAGCAGCTTTGGTAGCGGGGGGTTAAACACCGGGGAGCTGTTTTTT
>-|TRBV12-5|few|TRBJ2-3|14
CASGLGRSTDTQYF
TGTGCTAGTGGTTTGGGCAGGAGCACAGATACGCAGTATTTT
>TRBD2|TRBV7-8|once|TRBJ2-1|18
CASSSGLAGGFAYNEQFF
TGTGCCAGCAGCTCGGGACTAGCGGGGGGCTTCGCCTACAATGAGCAGTTCTTC
>-|TRBV19|-|TRBJ1-1|15
CASSIAREKNTEAFF
TGTGCCAGTAGTATCGCGCGGGAGAAGAACACTGAAGCTTTCTTT
>TRBD1|TRBV6-5|-|TRBJ1-1|13
CASRSGQGDGAFF
TGTGCCAGCCGCTCGGGGCAGGGGGATGGAGCTTTCTTT
>TRBD1|TRBV11-2|-|TRBJ2-3|16
CASSPPGTGHSLTQYF
TGTGCCAGCAGCCCCCCTGGGACAGGCCACTCCTTAACGCAGTATTTT
>-|TRBV6-5|-|TRBJ1-2|13
CASRREFNYGYTF
TGTGCCAGCAGGAGGGAATTTAACTATGGCTACACCTTC
>-|TRBV27|-|TRBJ1-1|13
CASSPGGDTEAFF
TGTGCCAGCAGTCCCGGGGGGGACACTGAAGCTTTCTTT
>-|TRBV10-3|-|TRBJ1-4|13
CAASGRLFEKLFF
TGTGCCGCGAGCGGAAGGCTTTTTGAAAAACTGTTTTTT
>-|TRBV19|-|TRBJ2-1|15
CASSTLQFSYNEQFF
TGTGCCAGTAGTACGCTACAGTTTTCCTACAATGAGCAGTTCTTC
>TRBD1|TRBV14|-|TRBJ2-7|15
CASSEVGQDPYEQYF
TGTGCCAGCAGCGAAGTGGGACAGGACCCCTACGAGCAGTACTTC
>TRBD2|TRBV5-1|-|TRBJ2-2|15
CASGPSGANTGELFF
TGCGCCAGCGGACCTAGCGGGGCGAACACCGGGGAGCTGTTTTTT
>TRBD2|TRBV28|-|TRBJ2-7|15
CASSFGTSGSYEQYF
TGTGCCAGCAGTTTCGGGACTAGCGGTTCCTACGAGCAGTACTTC
>TRBD2|TRBV18|once|TRBJ2-2|18
CASSPNVLAGLNTGELFF
TGTGCCAGCTCACCAAATGTGTTAGCGGGCCTCAACACCGGGGAGCTGTTTTTT
>TRBD1|TRBV19|-|TRBJ1-5|15
CASDEDRVSNQPQHF
TGTGCCAGTGACGAAGACAGGGTTAGCAATCAGCCCCAGCATTTT
>-|TRBV5-1|once|TRBJ1-2|13
CASSPAVNYGYTF
TGCGCCAGCAGCCCGGCGGTTAACTATGGCTACACCTTC
>-|TRBV23-1|-|TRBJ1-2|15
CASSQREIGGEGYTF
TGCGCCAGCAGCCAACGGGAAATCGGGGGAGAAGGCTACACCTTC
>TRBD2|TRBV7-9|-|TRBJ2-1|16
CASSPPGLGLPGEQFF
TGTGCCAGCAGCCCACCGGGACTAGGACTCCCGGGTGAGCAGTTCTTC
>TRBD1|TRBV30|-|TRBJ1-2|15
CAWMRDRESNYGYTF
TGTGCCTGGATGAGGGACAGGGAATCTAACTATGGCTACACCTTC
>TRBD1|TRBV5-4|-|TRBJ1-3|14
CASSSQGQGNTIYF
TGTGCCAGCAGCTCCCAGGGACAGGGAAACACCATATATTTT
>-|TRBV10-3|-|TRBJ2-7|14
CAISTGTPTYEQYF
TGTGCCATCAGCACCGGGACACCCACCTACGAGCAGTACTTC
>-|TRBV9|-|TRBJ2-2|15
CASSVDRGLTGELFF
TGTGCCAGCAGCGTAGACAGGGGACTCACCGGGGAGCTGTTTTTT
>TRBD1|TRBV5-6|-|TRBJ1-2|16
CASSDPGQGERHGYTF
TGTGCCAGCAGCGACCCGGGACAGGGGGAGAGACATGGCTACACCTTC
>TRBD1|TRBV5-1|-|TRBJ2-7|16
CASSGTGTDLSWEQYF
TGCGCCAGCAGCGGGACAGGGACAGATCTATCCTGGGAGCAGTACTTC
>TRBD2|TRBV18|-|TRBJ2-7|14
CASSPAGVAYEQYF
TGTGCCAGCTCACCGGCGGGGGTGGCGTACGAGCAGTACTTC
>-|TRBV7-8|few|TRBJ2-6|17
CASTRPNRHSGANVLTF
TGTGCCAGCACCAGACCGAACAGACACTCTGGGGCCAACGTCCTGACTTTC